Below are 27 T cell receptor beta chains sequenced from a single sample in a study of OX40 agonist ivuxolimab in advanced cancers. Clones were read by immunoSEQ multiplex PCR, and TCRdb kept only the in-frame ones, dropping some. Here the sample spans about 20,000 clones, roughly 80% being singletons. The starting material was CD4+ or CD8+ T cells sorted from blood, obtained in a trial of the OX40 agonist ivuxolimab. The receptors here all came from an adult with an advanced solid tumor such as melanoma, head and neck, liver or kidney cancer.

In its sample, this clone was seen once. The chain carries TRBV7-8 and TRBJ2-3; no clear D gene. V shed 7 bases and J shed 2 bases, with 10 bases lying between them. CDR3 length equals 13 residues. Germline loops: CDR1 SGHVS, CDR2 FQNEAQ. CDR3 residues: CASIGSDTDTQYF. In DNA form, the CDR3 reads TGTGCCAGCATCGGATCGGACACAGATACGCAGTATTTT.

This chain links TRBV7-2 with TRBJ2-3; D ambiguous. V was shortened by 3 bases and J by 1 base, with 8 bases between the two germline ends. Germline CDR1 SGHTA, CDR2 FQGNSA. The CDR3 totals 14 residues. The CDR3 DNA sequence: TGTGCCAGCAGCTTTCTTGGCGGCACAGATACGCAGTATTTT. As protein: CASSFLGGTDTQYF. The whole variable domain, filled in from reference TRBV7-2 and TRBJ2-3, reads GAGVSQSPSNKVTEKGKDVELRCDPISGHTALYWYRQSLGQGLEFLIYFQGNSAPDKSGLPSDRFSAERTGGSVSTLTIQRTQQEDSAVYLCASSFLGGTDTQYFGPGTRLTVL.

Ten or more counts support this clone. V usage is TRBV9 and J usage is TRBJ1-5; 10 nucleotides line up with TRBD1. This CDR3 region has 14 residues. Unmatched junction bases numbered 3, after V lost 3 bases and J lost 6 bases. CDR1 and CDR2 (germline): SGDLS, YYNGEE. CDR3 nucleotide sequence: TGTGCCAGCAGCGAAGACAGGGGGCTTCAGCCCCAGCATTTT. It is translated as CASSEDRGLQPQHF.

V gene TRBV9 combines with J gene TRBJ2-5; D unclear. Between the trimmed V and J ends, which lost 4 bases and 0 bases, there was a span of 4 bases. The CDR3 is 12 residues long. Germline V gene sequence: CDR1 SGDLS, CDR2 YYNGEE. The CDR3 spells CASSPNQETQYF. CDR3 bases: TGTGCCAGCAGCCCGAACCAAGAGACCCAGTACTTC.

This clone was observed a handful of times. The gene calls are TRBV27 and TRBJ1-5; no firm D call. V was trimmed by 2 bases and J by 5 bases, leaving 7 bases between them. Germline CDR1 and CDR2: MNHEY and SMNVEV (reference sequence). The CDR3 loop spans 13 amino acids. Here the CDR3 DNA reads TGTGCCAGCAGTTTAGCAATGGATCAGCCCCAGCATTTT. Translation gives CASSLAMDQPQHF.

CDR3 region: CASSQVNRGLITGELFF. DNA for the CDR3: TGCGCCAGCAGCCAAGTGAACAGGGGACTAATTACCGGGGAGCTGTTTTTT. The chain employs TRBV4-3 and TRBJ2-2, with D perhaps given as TRBD1 or TRBD2 (7 bases each). This CDR3 spans 17 amino acids. Deletions cut 1 base from V and 5 bases from J, with 17 bases between. In germline, CDR1 is LGHNA, CDR2 YSLEER.

V usage is TRBV4-1 and J usage is TRBJ2-1; no definite D call. Deletions cut 3 bases from V and 7 bases from J, with 10 bases between. CDR3 length equals 13 residues. Germline loops: CDR1 MGHRA, CDR2 YSYEKL. The DNA for the CDR3 is TGCGCCAGCAGCCAGGTAGGCTCGAATGAGCAGTTCTTC. Amino acid sequence: CASSQVGSNEQFF.

This chain uses TRBV9 with TRBJ2-1, with 14 positions matching TRBD2. V lost 3 bases and J lost 11; bases outside the gene matches: 4. The CDR3 spans 14 residues. Germline V gene sequence: CDR1 SGDLS, CDR2 YYNGEE. The CDR3 region has the DNA TGTGCCAGCAGCGGCGGGACTAGCGGGGGCCAGCAGTTCTTC. Its translation: CASSGGTSGGQQFF.

The chain links TRBV2 to TRBJ2-7; no reliable D call. Trimming cost V 3 bases and J 2 bases, with 8 bases left between them. The germline gives CDR1 SNHLY, CDR2 FYNNEI. CDR3 length equals 13 residues. The CDR3, as DNA: TGTGCCAGCAGTGAGCACAGTGCCTACGAGCAGTACTTC. As protein: CASSEHSAYEQYF.

This clone came up once. This sequence joins TRBV13 and TRBJ2-7, with D possibly being TRBD1 or TRBD2 (5 bases each). The CDR3 is 18 amino acids. The germline V gene has CDR1 PRHDT and CDR2 FYEKMQ (reference sequence). V was cut by 1 base and J by 4 bases, with 23 bases left in between. The DNA of the CDR3 is TGTGCCAGCAGCTTAGTTCCCGGACTTTTATTTGGGGCTTACGAGCAGTACTTC. Protein product: CASSLVPGLLFGAYEQYF.

This clone appeared a few times. The rearrangement uses TRBV7-3 and TRBJ1-6; D is ambiguous. V gave up 5 bases and J gave up 14 bases, with 16 bases separating them. The CDR3 contains 13 residues. The germline gives CDR1 SGHTA, CDR2 FQGTGA. The CDR3 DNA follows: TGTGCCAGCAGCCGGGTTGGCGGCGGGGCCCTCCACTTT. It encodes CASSRVGGGALHF.

The chain combines TRBV7-2 with TRBJ2-4; unclear D gene. Per germline, CDR1 SGHTA and CDR2 FQGNSA. The CDR3 is made up of 15 amino acids. The V end was cut by 2 bases, the J end by 5 bases, with 13 bases between. The CDR3 protein is CASSLNKANQNIQYF. DNA for the CDR3: TGTGCCAGCAGCTTAAACAAGGCCAATCAAAACATTCAGTACTTC. Looking up the rest from reference TRBV7-2 and TRBJ2-4 gives the full variable domain: GAGVSQSPSNKVTEKGKDVELRCDPISGHTALYWYRQSLGQGLEFLIYFQGNSAPDKSGLPSDRFSAERTGGSVSTLTIQRTQQEDSAVYLCASSLNKANQNIQYFGAGTRLSVL.

The chain links TRBV5-1 to TRBJ2-1; 7 nucleotides align to TRBD2. The CDR3 consists of 14 residues. Germline V gives CDR1 SGHRS, CDR2 YFSETQ. V shed 6 bases and J 4 bases; nucleotides not matched to a gene: 7. The DNA for the CDR3 is TGCGCCAGCACGGAAGGCGGGGGATACAATGAGCAGTTCTTC. It specifies CASTEGGGYNEQFF.

The rearrangement uses TRBV19 and TRBJ2-7; TRBD1 might be the D (5 bases). V was trimmed by 5 bases and J by 3 bases, leaving 14 bases between them. The germline V gene encodes CDR1 LNHDA and CDR2 SQIVND (reference sequence). CDR3 length: 14 residues. CDR3 sequence (DNA): TGTGCCAGTAGTCTATCAGGGTGGGACTACGAGCAGTACTTC. This gives the protein CASSLSGWDYEQYF.

The V gene is TRBV11-2, the J gene TRBJ2-1; a possible D gene is TRBD2 (6 bases). V lost 5 bases, J lost 2 bases, and 10 bases lay in between. CDR1 SGHAT and CDR2 FQNNGV come from the germline V gene. The CDR3 sequence is 14 residues long. The CDR3 protein is CASSPWGAYNEQFF. Written as DNA, the CDR3 is TGTGCCAGCAGCCCCTGGGGGGCCTACAATGAGCAGTTCTTC.

This rearrangement joins TRBV6-1 to TRBJ2-5, with D tentatively TRBD2 (6 bases). The DNA matches TRBJ2-7 better at its end, which makes the J call doubtful. Germline assignment: CDR1 MNHNS and CDR2 SASEGT. The CDR3 is made up of 12 amino acids. The CDR3 loop is CASKRAVDEQYF. CDR3 bases: TGTGCCAGCAAGCGGGCAGTAGACGAGCAGTACTTC.

CDR3 sequence (DNA): TGTGCCAGCAGCGTAGGGGGGAATTGGAAAAAACTGTTTTTT. Protein product: CASSVGGNWKKLFF. The chain uses TRBV7-9 and TRBJ1-4, with D perhaps TRBD1 (6 bases). V was pared by 5 bases and J by 9 bases, with 16 bases between. This CDR3 contains 14 residues. CDR1 SEHNR and CDR2 FQNEAQ come from the germline V gene (reference sequence).

The genes are TRBV27 and TRBJ1-4; D is possibly TRBD1 (6 bases). Trimming took 6 bases from V and 5 from J, leaving 10 bases between them. The germline V gene has CDR1 MNHEY and CDR2 SMNVEV (reference sequence). The CDR3 contains 13 residues. The CDR3 sequence: CASSYGQNEKLFF. Here the CDR3 DNA reads TGTGCCAGCAGCTATGGACAGAATGAAAAACTGTTTTTT.

The rearrangement uses TRBV9 and TRBJ2-3, with 9 bases fitting TRBD1. The CDR3 extends over 19 amino acids. Germline V gene data show CDR1 as SGDLS and CDR2 as YYNGEE. V was clipped by 3 bases and J by 0 bases; unmatched bases: 14. The CDR3: CASSGAHGTGSQSTDTQYF. CDR3 nucleotides: TGTGCCAGCAGCGGCGCCCACGGGACAGGGTCCCAAAGCACAGATACGCAGTATTTT.

The chain is built from TRBV4-3 and TRBJ2-5; 10 positions agree with TRBD2. Looked up from germline, CDR1 is LGHNA and CDR2 is YSLEER. The CDR3 has 16 residues. The junction had 5 bases not matched to a gene; V was cut back by 0 bases and J by 4 bases. The CDR3 sequence: CASSQDEAGGGETQYF. The CDR3 DNA reads as TGCGCCAGCAGCCAAGATGAAGCGGGGGGGGGAGAGACCCAGTACTTC.

This chain uses TRBV6-7 with TRBJ1-1; D not resolved. TRBV6-7 is classed as an ORF, of uncertain function. The CDR3 sequence is 16 residues long. Trimming took 8 bases from V and 0 from J, leaving 19 bases between them. The CDR3 bases are TGTGCCAGCTTAACAGAACGAACAAATATGAACACTGAAGCTTTCTTT. As protein: CASLTERTNMNTEAFF.

The CDR3 protein is CASSPLGGKIYEQYF. DNA for the CDR3: TGTGCCAGCAGTCCCCTCGGCGGGAAGATCTACGAGCAGTACTTC. The chain links TRBV2 to TRBJ2-7, with TRBD2 as a possible D gene (6 bases). CDR3 size: 15 residues. The V end lost 5 bases, the J end lost 3 bases, and 17 bases lay between the germline ends. The germline CDR1 and CDR2 sequences are SNHLY and FYNNEI.

The chain recombines TRBV2 with TRBJ1-3; 7 bases fit TRBD1. Trimming took 6 bases from V and 7 from J; bases not matched to a gene: 6. The CDR3 extends over 13 amino acids. Germline assignment: CDR1 SNHLY and CDR2 FYNNEI. CDR3 sequence: CASSAPGQNTIYF. The CDR3 nucleotides are TGTGCCAGCAGCGCCCCGGGACAGAACACCATATATTTT. Supplemented by reference TRBV2 and TRBJ1-3, the full variable domain reads EPEVTQTPSHQVTQMGQEVILRCVPISNHLYFYWYRQILGQKVEFLVSFYNNEISEKSEIFDDQFSVERPDGSNFTLKIRSTKLEDSAMYFCASSAPGQNTIYFGEGSWLTVV.

This clone is a singleton in its sample. This chain links TRBV27 with TRBJ2-2, with D perhaps matching TRBD1 (5 bases). The CDR3 has 15 amino acids. Trimming cost V 3 bases and J 8 bases, with 16 bases left between them. Germline CDR1 reads MNHEY; CDR2 reads SMNVEV (reference sequence). Written as DNA, the CDR3 is TGTGCCAGCAGTTTGGGCAGGGTTGCCGGGGGGGAGCTGTTTTTT. Protein product: CASSLGRVAGGELFF.

This clone appeared a few times. V gene TRBV19 combines with J gene TRBJ2-7; tentatively, D is TRBD1 (6 bases). The CDR3 spans 15 residues. V lost 5 bases and J 5 bases, leaving 19 bases between the germline ends. Germline V gene lookup returns CDR1 LNHDA and CDR2 SQIVND (reference sequence). As DNA, the CDR3 is TGTGCCAGTAGTCCGCCCCCGAACAGGGCCAACGAGCAGTACTTC. Translated: CASSPPPNRANEQYF.

The chain is built from TRBV25-1 and TRBJ1-3, with D hard to call. This CDR3 has 11 amino acids. The V gene lost 10 bases and the J gene lost 4 bases, with 8 bases spanning the gap. Germline assignment: CDR1 MGHDK and CDR2 SYGVNS. The CDR3 spells CATDKGNTIYF. CDR3 sequence (DNA): TGTGCCACCGACAAGGGAAACACCATATATTTT. Full variable domain (remainder filled in from reference TRBV25-1 and TRBJ1-3): EADIYQTPRYLVIGTGKKITLECSQTMGHDKMYWYQQDPGMELHLIHYSYGVNSTEKGDLSSESTVSRIRTEHFPLTLESARPSHTSQYLCATDKGNTIYFGEGSWLTVV.

V is TRBV28 and J is TRBJ2-3, with TRBD1 identical over 9 bases. This CDR3 has 14 amino acids. V lost 2 bases to trimming and J lost 5 bases; unmatched junction nucleotides: 2. Germline values: CDR1 MDHEN, CDR2 SYDVKM. In DNA form, the CDR3 reads TGTGCCAGCAGTTTAGTGACAGGGGGAGATACGCAGTATTTT. As protein: CASSLVTGGDTQYF.